The 21 T cell receptor beta chains below were found in one sample sequenced in a study of spatial heterogeneity in lung cancer. The time point here: sample taken at primary tumor resection. TCRs were sequenced from unsorted whole RNA of tumor, nontumor lung or PBMC. TCRdb re-analysed the 5' RACE reads in MiXCR, keeping a single row per CDR3 protein. Found here are tens of thousands of distinct CDR3 sequences, 12% to 15% of them singletons; the top ten hold 55% to 65%. Sample: PBMCs, taken at surgery. These receptors originate from a male donor with early-stage non-small cell lung cancer.

This clonotype was counted many times. V gene TRBV3-1 combines with J gene TRBJ2-1; no clear D gene. Per the germline V gene, CDR1 is LGHDT and CDR2 is YNNKEL (reference sequence). V lost 1 base to trimming and J lost 7 bases, with 8 bases between them. CDR3 length: 13 residues. CDR3 DNA sequence: TGTGCCAGCAGCCAAGTAAACCCTAATGAGCAGTTCTTC. Translation gives CASSQVNPNEQFF.

There are a few counts of this clonotype. The chain recombines TRBV11-3 with TRBJ2-2; 8 nucleotides align to TRBD2. The CDR3 covers 17 residues. Germline CDR1 reads SGHNT; CDR2 reads YENEEA. The J segment lost 2 bases and the V segment lost 3 bases, leaving 8 bases of the junction unmatched. CDR3 in amino acids: CASSFLGTSGNTGELFF. The CDR3, as DNA: TGTGCCAGCAGCTTCCTCGGAACTAGCGGTAACACCGGGGAGCTGTTTTTT.

The chain links TRBV20-1 to TRBJ2-7; D is uncertain. Germline CDR1 DFQATT, CDR2 SNEGSKA (reference sequence). This CDR3 is built from 13 residues. V was shortened by 1 base and J by 5 bases, with 12 bases between the two germline ends. The CDR3 DNA reads as TGCAGTGCTAGAGGCCCACAAGAAAACGAGCAGTACTTC. Translated: CSARGPQENEQYF.

The rearrangement joins TRBV20-1 to TRBJ1-5; the D gene is possibly TRBD1 (6 bases). This CDR3 comprises 14 residues. The ends were cut back, 3 bases at V and 6 bases at J, with 15 bases in the middle. Germline V gene data show CDR1 as DFQATT and CDR2 as SNEGSKA (reference sequence). The CDR3 spells CSASSGAGGQPQHF. Here the CDR3 DNA reads TGCAGTGCTAGTTCGGGGGCCGGTGGTCAGCCCCAGCATTTT.

This clonotype showed up just a few times. The V gene is TRBV7-9, the J gene TRBJ2-7, with 9 bases aligning to TRBD1. V was clipped by 5 bases and J by 1 base; unmatched bases: 9. Germline assignment: CDR1 SEHNR and CDR2 FQNEAQ (reference sequence). The CDR3 sequence is 16 residues long. CDR3: CASSQGGQGTSYEQYF. In nucleotides, the CDR3 is TGTGCCAGCAGCCAAGGGGGACAGGGAACGTCCTACGAGCAGTACTTC.

In its sample, this clonotype was seen many times. V gene TRBV12-3 or TRBV12-4 combines with J gene TRBJ1-5; D unclear. The germline V and J ends were trimmed by 3 bases and 3 bases, with 12 bases remaining between them. CDR3 length equals 15 residues. CDR3 DNA: TGTGCCAGCAGTTTCTTACGGCGAGTCAATCAGCCCCAGCATTTT. Amino acids: CASSFLRRVNQPQHF.

The chain employs TRBV2 and TRBJ2-2; 8 nucleotides agree with TRBD1. V lost 4 bases and J lost 6; bases outside the gene matches: 4. This CDR3 is built from 14 residues. Germline loops: CDR1 SNHLY, CDR2 FYNNEI. CDR3 bases: TGTGCCAGCAGTGGGACAGGGTACTCCGGGGAGCTGTTTTTT. Translating it yields CASSGTGYSGELFF.

This clonotype occurred many times. The chain employs TRBV20-1 and TRBJ2-7; D assignment may be TRBD1 or TRBD2 (5 bases each). V was shortened by 3 bases and J by 2 bases, with 11 bases between the two germline ends. The germline V gene encodes CDR1 DFQATT and CDR2 SNEGSKA (reference sequence). The CDR3 runs to 13 residues. The CDR3: CSASRDGTYEQYF. The CDR3 DNA sequence: TGCAGTGCTAGCCGGGACGGTACCTACGAGCAGTACTTC.

This clonotype was recorded a few times. This chain uses TRBV29-1 with TRBJ2-7; maybe TRBD2 (6 bases). The CDR3 loop spans 11 amino acids. V was pared by 3 bases and J by 6 bases, with 9 bases between. Germline V gene lookup returns CDR1 SQVTM and CDR2 ANQGSEA. CDR3 region: CSVERGFEQYF. The CDR3 nucleotides are TGCAGCGTTGAGCGGGGTTTCGAGCAGTACTTC.

J is TRBJ2-7 and V is TRBV20-1; no clear D gene. Germline V gene lookup returns CDR1 DFQATT and CDR2 SNEGSKA (reference sequence). The CDR3 sequence is 14 residues long. Trimming cost V 5 bases and J 7 bases, with 21 bases left between them. CDR3 sequence (DNA): TGCAGTGCTGCCCTAGGCCCGCTCATGTTTGAGCAGTACTTC. This gives the protein CSAALGPLMFEQYF.

This clonotype has more than one count but fewer than ten. The V gene is TRBV6-2 or TRBV6-3, the J gene TRBJ2-2; no clear D. Germline V CDR1 and CDR2: MNHEY, SVGEGT. This CDR3 has 12 amino acids. Between the trimmed V and J ends, which lost 5 bases and 7 bases, there was a span of 8 bases. CDR3 in DNA: TGTGCCAGCAGTCCCCCCCTCGGGGAGCTGTTTTTT. Protein sequence: CASSPPLGELFF.

This clonotype was seen only a few times. This chain uses TRBV20-1 with TRBJ2-1, with 7 bases matching TRBD2. This CDR3 spans 14 amino acids. Trimming at V came to 2 bases and at J to 3 bases, leaving 4 bases not matched to a gene. CDR1 DFQATT and CDR2 SNEGSKA come from the germline V gene (reference sequence). CDR3 protein: CSARLREHYNEQFF. The CDR3 DNA sequence: TGCAGTGCTAGATTGCGGGAGCACTACAATGAGCAGTTCTTC.

This clonotype came up a few times. The V and J genes are TRBV6-2 or TRBV6-3 and TRBJ2-7; D is unclear. The CDR3 consists of 16 residues. Germline values: CDR1 MNHEY, CDR2 SVGEGT. V was trimmed by 6 bases and J by 3 bases, leaving 21 bases between them. CDR3 nucleotide sequence: TGTGCCAGCAGAACAGACCTCGACGTGATAAACTACGAGCAGTACTTC. Translated: CASRTDLDVINYEQYF.

Ten or more counts support this clonotype. The chain employs TRBV25-1 and TRBJ2-3; 9 nucleotides match TRBD1. V lost 6 bases, J lost 6 bases, and 7 bases stayed unmatched. Germline CDR1 is MGHDK and CDR2 is SYGVNS. The CDR3 is made up of 14 amino acids. CDR3 nucleotide sequence: TGTGCCAGCAGAGGGACAGGGTCTTTTGATACGCAGTATTTT. Translating gives CASRGTGSFDTQYF.

At least ten counts were recorded for this clonotype. This chain uses TRBV24-1 with TRBJ2-2; TRBD1 matches 7 bases. This CDR3 comprises 15 residues. Germline loops: CDR1 KGHDR, CDR2 SFDVKD. V shed 3 bases, J shed 5 bases, and the junction held 5 bases outside the gene matches. The CDR3 spells CATSDIDRETGELFF. The DNA for the CDR3 is TGTGCCACCAGTGATATCGACAGGGAAACCGGGGAGCTGTTTTTT.

At least ten counts were recorded for this clonotype. CDR3 sequence: CATSDPSRPNPGHQPQHF. CDR3 nucleotide sequence: TGTGCCACCAGTGATCCTAGCCGCCCGAATCCGGGGCATCAGCCCCAGCATTTT. The chain recombines TRBV24-1 with TRBJ1-5, with D tentatively TRBD1 (5 bases). The CDR3 consists of 18 residues. The V end lost 3 bases, the J end lost 5 bases, and 22 bases lay between the germline ends. Germline V gives CDR1 KGHDR, CDR2 SFDVKD.

Only a few counts were recorded for this clonotype. This chain links TRBV20-1 with TRBJ2-7, with D possibly being TRBD1 or TRBD2 (6 bases each). The CDR3 covers 15 residues. Germline V gene lookup returns CDR1 DFQATT and CDR2 SNEGSKA (reference sequence). Deletions cut 1 base from V and 0 bases from J, with 13 bases between. CDR3 loop: CSARAWGAVSYEQYF. The DNA of the CDR3 is TGCAGTGCTAGAGCCTGGGGGGCAGTCTCCTACGAGCAGTACTTC.

This clonotype appeared a single time. This chain joins TRBV9 and TRBJ2-7; tentative D call: TRBD1 (6 bases). CDR3 length: 16 amino acids. Germline V CDR1 and CDR2: SGDLS, YYNGEE. Trimming cost V 4 bases and J 3 bases, with 20 bases left between them. The CDR3 protein is CASSTYDRFGSYEQYF. The CDR3 DNA reads as TGTGCCAGCAGCACTTACGACAGGTTTGGTAGCTACGAGCAGTACTTC.

The table lists this clonotype with many counts. The chain employs TRBV11-1 and TRBJ1-6; D is unclear. CDR1 SGHAT and CDR2 FQDESV come from the germline V gene (reference sequence). Trimming pared 0 bases from V and 7 bases from J, leaving 10 bases between. This CDR3 comprises 15 residues. The DNA of the CDR3 is TGTGCCAGCAGCTTAGCTGTACGGGTCAATTCACCCCTCCACTTT. It translates to CASSLAVRVNSPLHF.

The chain recombines TRBV28 with TRBJ2-6, with TRBD1 matching over 10 bases. This CDR3 has 21 amino acids. J gave up 0 bases and V 6 bases, and 17 bases lay outside the gene matches. Germline CDR1 and CDR2: MDHEN and SYDVKM. The CDR3: CASRQLLGLGTGASGANVLTF. In DNA form, the CDR3 reads TGTGCCAGCAGACAACTTTTGGGCTTGGGGACAGGGGCCTCTGGGGCCAACGTCCTGACTTTC.

This clonotype was detected a few times. V usage is TRBV2 and J usage is TRBJ1-6, with TRBD1 matching 7 bases. The CDR3 consists of 14 residues. Unmatched junction bases numbered 9, after V lost 6 bases and J lost 10 bases. Germline values: CDR1 SNHLY, CDR2 FYNNEI. The CDR3 here is CASSPGDRKSPLHF. The CDR3 DNA is TGTGCCAGCAGCCCTGGGGACAGAAAATCACCCCTCCACTTT.